Presented here are 17 T cell receptor beta chains from one specimen sequenced in a study of neoadjuvant nivolumab and ipilimumab in lung cancer. Sequencing used immunoSEQ multiplex PCR; TCRdb keeps in-frame clones, though not all of them. The sample includes more than 20,000 clones, more than 75% of them seen just once. The sequenced sample was tumor tissue, obtained after neoadjuvant nivolumab, alone or with ipilimumab, at or shortly before surgery. These receptors all come from an adult with non-small cell lung cancer.

The chain has TRBV7-3 and TRBJ1-1; D possibly corresponds to TRBD1 (5 bases). Germline assignment: CDR1 SGHTA and CDR2 FQGTGA. This CDR3 contains 17 residues. The ends were cut back, 4 bases at V and 3 bases at J, with 21 bases in the middle. The CDR3 bases are TGTGCCAGCAGCTCCCCCGGGACCGGCCCGGGAGACACTGAAGCTTTCTTT. Residues: CASSSPGTGPGDTEAFF.

The chain joins TRBV29-1 to TRBJ1-2; D unclear. Germline values: CDR1 SQVTM, CDR2 ANQGSEA. The V gene lost 5 bases and the J gene lost 6 bases, with 7 bases spanning the gap. This CDR3 is 10 amino acids long. The CDR3, as DNA: TGCAGCGTTCCTTTCGATGGCTACACCTTC. It is translated as CSVPFDGYTF.

The chain couples TRBV5-5 to TRBJ1-1; no definite D call. Germline lookup yields CDR1 SGHKS and CDR2 YYEKEE (reference sequence). This CDR3 is built from 13 residues. V was clipped by 0 bases and J by 11 bases, with 14 bases between them. CDR3 region: CASSLAGRDRAFF. CDR3 in DNA: TGTGCCAGCAGCTTGGCGGGGAGAGATAGGGCTTTCTTT. Full variable domain (missing parts from reference TRBV5-5 and TRBJ1-1): DAGVTQSPTHLIKTRGQQVTLRCSPISGHKSVSWYQQVLGQGPQFIFQYYEKEERGRGNFPDRFSARQFPNYSSELNVNALLLGDSALYLCASSLAGRDRAFFGQGTRLTVV.

This rearrangement joins TRBV6-5 to TRBJ2-2; D is ambiguous. V shed 6 bases and J shed 1 base, with 0 bases lying between them. The CDR3 spans 11 residues. Germline-derived CDR1 and CDR2 are MNHEY and SVGAGI. Here the CDR3 DNA reads TGTGCCAGCAGGAACACCGGGGAGCTGTTTTTT. It is translated as CASRNTGELFF.

The gene calls are TRBV19 and TRBJ2-7, with D possibly being TRBD1 (7 bases). Trimming cost V 0 bases and J 3 bases, with 18 bases left between them. The length of the CDR3 is 17 residues. Germline lookup yields CDR1 LNHDA and CDR2 SQIVND (reference sequence). The CDR3 reads CASSIDGGTVHHYEQYF. The CDR3 nucleotides are TGTGCCAGTAGTATAGATGGAGGGACAGTACACCACTACGAGCAGTACTTC.

V and J are TRBV5-1 and TRBJ1-1; D is unclear. The germline V gene encodes CDR1 SGHRS and CDR2 YFSETQ. Trimming took off 5 bases at V and 4 bases at J, with 12 bases between the two ends. The CDR3 length is 13 residues. In nucleotides, the CDR3 is TGCGCCAGCAGTGGCGGCCTGGGCACTGAAGCTTTCTTT. Protein product: CASSGGLGTEAFF.

The chain is built from TRBV5-1 and TRBJ2-3; D not certain. This CDR3 contains 14 residues. CDR1 and CDR2 (germline): SGHRS, YFSETQ. The germline V and J ends were trimmed by 1 base and 4 bases, with 10 bases remaining between them. The CDR3 reads CASSLSPGADTQYF. The CDR3 nucleotides read TGCGCCAGCAGCTTGAGCCCGGGCGCAGATACGCAGTATTTT.

This clone was seen only a few times. This sequence joins TRBV18 and TRBJ2-7, with 7 bases fitting TRBD2. CDR1 is KGHSH and CDR2 is LQKENI in the germline V gene. There are 16 residues in the CDR3. Trimming at V came to 3 bases and at J to 4 bases, leaving 12 bases not matched to a gene. In DNA form, the CDR3 reads TGTGCCAGCTCACCGATGCAGCGGGAACCTTTTTACGAGCAGTACTTC. It encodes CASSPMQREPFYEQYF.

This rearrangement joins TRBV30 to TRBJ2-5; maybe TRBD1 (5 bases). The germline V gene encodes CDR1 GTSNPN and CDR2 SVGIG (reference sequence). The V end was cut by 1 base, the J end by 4 bases, with 7 bases between. The CDR3 contains 12 residues. The CDR3 DNA reads TGTGCCTGGAGTGGGACAAGAGAGACCCAGTACTTC. Translated, it gives CAWSGTRETQYF.

The V and J genes are TRBV10-3 and TRBJ1-2, with TRBD1 as a possible D gene (6 bases). The V gene lost 3 bases and the J gene lost 8 bases, with 13 bases spanning the gap. The CDR3 is made up of 13 amino acids. Germline V gives CDR1 ENHRY, CDR2 SYGVKD. The CDR3 is CAISEDRRPGYTF. Written as DNA, the CDR3 is TGTGCCATCAGTGAAGACAGGCGTCCCGGCTACACCTTC.

The genes are TRBV7-6 and TRBJ1-1; 9 bases are a match to TRBD1. The germline V gene encodes CDR1 SGHVS and CDR2 FNYEAQ. V gave up 3 bases and J gave up 1 base; unmatched junction bases: 6. This CDR3 has 16 amino acids. CDR3 amino acids: CASSFLGTGRNTEAFF. CDR3 nucleotide sequence: TGTGCCAGCAGCTTCCTTGGGACAGGGAGGAACACTGAAGCTTTCTTT.

The chain has TRBV5-1 and TRBJ1-4; D not certain. The V and J ends lost 0 bases and 7 bases respectively, with 7 bases between them. Germline V gives CDR1 SGHRS, CDR2 YFSETQ. CDR3 length equals 13 residues. CDR3 residues: CASSLGPGEKLFF. DNA for the CDR3: TGCGCCAGCAGCTTGGGGCCCGGTGAAAAACTGTTTTTT. Complete variable domain (other parts from reference TRBV5-1 and TRBJ1-4): KAGVTQTPRYLIKTRGQQVTLSCSPISGHRSVSWYQQTPGQGLQFLFEYFSETQRNKGNFPGRFSGRQFSNSRSEMNVSTLELGDSALYLCASSLGPGEKLFFGSGTQLSVL.

V and J are TRBV4-1 and TRBJ2-1; D is uncertain. Germline V gives CDR1 MGHRA, CDR2 YSYEKL. This CDR3 region has 12 residues. V was shortened by 1 base and J by 9 bases, with 7 bases between the two germline ends. CDR3 nucleotides: TGCGCCAGCAGCCAAGGGGGTAGTGAGCAGTTCTTC. Translated, it gives CASSQGGSEQFF.

The chain uses TRBV18 and TRBJ2-2; D gene unclear. Germline V gene data show CDR1 as KGHSH and CDR2 as LQKENI. This CDR3 spans 16 amino acids. V was shortened by 3 bases and J by 3 bases, with 14 bases between the two germline ends. CDR3: CASSPGTPLDTGELFF. The CDR3 coding sequence is TGTGCCAGCTCACCTGGAACCCCTTTGGACACCGGGGAGCTGTTTTTT.

To note about this clone: The sample holds other DNA sequences that translate to the same CDR3. The chain couples TRBV11-2 to TRBJ2-2; TRBD2 might be the D (6 bases). Trimming pared 1 base from V and 4 bases from J, leaving 10 bases between. The CDR3 runs 15 residues. Germline loops: CDR1 SGHAT, CDR2 FQNNGV. The CDR3 loop is CASSLGEGGTGELFF. The DNA of the CDR3 is TGTGCCAGCAGCTTAGGTGAGGGAGGCACCGGGGAGCTGTTTTTT.

CDR3 protein: CASSLGLGNVLTF. The CDR3, as DNA: TGTGCCAGCAGCTTGGGTTTGGGCAACGTCCTGACTTTC. This chain links TRBV11-2 with TRBJ2-6, with unresolved D. CDR3 size: 13 residues. V lost 3 bases and J 9 bases, leaving 9 bases between the germline ends. Germline V lookup: CDR1 SGHAT, CDR2 FQNNGV.

The CDR3 region is CASLMGTEAFF. The CDR3 nucleotides are TGTGCCAGTCTCATGGGCACTGAAGCTTTCTTT. The V call is TRBV7-9, the J call TRBJ1-1; D is unclear. Trimming removed 9 bases from V and 4 bases from J, with 9 bases in between. Germline assignment: CDR1 SEHNR and CDR2 FQNEAQ (reference sequence). The CDR3 extends over 11 amino acids.